Listed here are 11 T cell receptor beta chains from one sample, sequenced in a study of T cells in women clearing cervical HPV infection. Method: immunoSEQ multiplex PCR; TCRdb's copy keeps in-frame clones and lacks some. Across approximately 32,000 clones, the top ten clones capture approximately 6.8% of the sample. Sequences were obtained from blood buffy coat. These receptors were obtained from a woman aged 18-70 years with a cervical HPV16 infection that either progressed to CIN3+ or cleared (not recorded which).

Concerning this clone: The CDR3 is cut off 3 residues early in the read; its end comes from the germline J gene. The chain joins TRBV5-1 to TRBJ2-2; 8 nucleotides align to TRBD1. V was clipped by 6 bases and J by 5 bases; unmatched bases: 6. Germline CDR1 is SGHRS and CDR2 is YFSETQ. This CDR3 is built from 14 residues. The DNA read from the CDR3 is TGCGCCAGCAACACGGACAGGGAAACCGGGGAG. This translates into CASNTDRETGE. The entire CDR3 sequence reads CASNTDRETGELFF.

Concerning this clone itself: The sequenced fragment ends 3 residues before the CDR3 boundary, so the rest is inferred from the germline J gene. The V gene is TRBV18, the J gene TRBJ1-2, with 7 nucleotides matching TRBD1. The germline V gene has CDR1 KGHSH and CDR2 LQKENI. CDR3 length: 15 residues. Incomplete CDR3 DNA: TGTGCCAGCTCACAAAGACAGGGTTCGACAGATACC. Translated: CASSQRQGSTDT. In full, the CDR3 reads CASSQRQGSTDTYTF.

On this clone: The read comes to an end 3 residues before the CDR3 does, leaving the germline J gene to fill in the end. This sequence joins TRBV6-4 and TRBJ2-3; D uncertain. The germline V and J ends were trimmed by 3 bases and 3 bases, with 7 bases remaining between them. The CDR3 is made up of 13 amino acids. CDR1 is MRHNA, CDR2 SNTAGT, per germline. The CDR3 bases that were read are TGTGCCAGCAGTGATTTGAGGACAGATACG. This sequence encodes CASSDLRTDT. The entire CDR3 protein reads CASSDLRTDTQYF.

Remarks on this clone: The DNA ends 3 residues before the CDR3 does, and the rest of the CDR3 is filled in from the germline J gene. The V gene is TRBV5-1, the J gene TRBJ1-1, with 9 bases lining up with TRBD1. This CDR3 spans 15 amino acids. Germline trimming cut 7 bases from V and 1 base from J; bases unmatched to any gene: 8. Germline V CDR1 and CDR2: SGHRS, YFSETQ. The CDR3 loop reads CASRIQGAGNTEAFF. The sequenced CDR3 bases are TGCGCCAGCCGTATACAGGGGGCAGGGAACACTGAA.

A word on this clone: Read coverage stops 3 residues before the CDR3 terminus; the germline J gene supplies the remainder. V and J are TRBV6-2 or TRBV6-3 and TRBJ2-7; D not certain. Trimming left V 2 bases short and J 2 bases short, with 16 bases between. Germline-derived CDR1 and CDR2 are MNHEY and SVGEGT. The CDR3 is made up of 16 amino acids. CDR3 bases read: TGTGCCAGCAGTTACCCCCCTTCTCCGTTCCCCTACGAG. As protein: CASSYPPSPFPYE. The whole CDR3 region reads CASSYPPSPFPYEQYF.

Concerning this clone itself: The CDR3 extends 3 residues past the end of the read, so its final part is completed from the germline J gene. This chain links TRBV7-2 with TRBJ2-4; no clear D gene. The germline CDR1 and CDR2 sequences are SGHTA and FQGNSA. The length of the CDR3 is 12 residues. Incomplete CDR3 DNA: TGTGCCAGCAGCTTAAGCGTCAGCGCT. It codes for CASSLSVSA. In full, the CDR3 is CASSLSVSAQYF.

Of note for this clone: Read data end 3 residues before the CDR3 end; the end is taken from the germline J gene. The chain employs TRBV5-1 and TRBJ2-3, with 9 bases fitting TRBD1. There are 14 residues in the CDR3. The germline V gene has CDR1 SGHRS and CDR2 YFSETQ. The CDR3 region is CASSMGQGEETQYF. The DNA read from the CDR3 is TGCGCCAGCAGCATGGGACAGGGTGAAGAGACG.

As regards this clone: The read ends 3 residues shy of where the CDR3 ends; the end is completed using the germline J gene. The rearrangement uses TRBV18 and TRBJ2-4; D not resolved. Germline CDR1 KGHSH, CDR2 LQKENI. There are 14 residues in the CDR3. The covered CDR3 bases are TGTGCCAGCACCCCGATCATGGCTAACTATGGT. Its protein product is CASTPIMANYG. The entire CDR3 is CASTPIMANYGQYF.

Turning to this clone: The read halts 3 residues ahead of the CDR3 end, with the missing end drawn from the germline J gene. V usage is TRBV19 and J usage is TRBJ1-1; TRBD1 agrees at 9 bases. CDR1 is LNHDA and CDR2 is SQIVND in the germline V gene (reference sequence). The CDR3 covers 13 residues. The sequenced part of the CDR3 DNA is TGTGCCAGTAAAGGGACAGGGAGGGGAGAA. This encodes CASKGTGRGE. The CDR3 in its entirety is CASKGTGRGEAFF.

A remark on this clone: Coverage ceases 3 residues before the CDR3 finishes, and the germline J gene fills in the end. The chain joins TRBV18 to TRBJ1-2; 9 bases fit TRBD1. From germline, CDR1 is KGHSH and CDR2 LQKENI. This CDR3 is built from 17 residues. CDR3 DNA, as far as it was read: TGTGCCAGCTCACTACCCGGGACAGGGACAATCAAAAACATC. This gives the protein CASSLPGTGTIKNI. The full CDR3 protein is CASSLPGTGTIKNIYTF.

Points on this clone: Read data end 3 residues before the CDR3 end; the end is taken from the germline J gene. This chain links TRBV20-1 with TRBJ2-7, with 8 bases matching TRBD1. Trimming at V came to 5 bases and at J to 2 bases, leaving 8 bases not matched to a gene. The CDR3 loop spans 14 amino acids. Per germline, CDR1 DFQATT and CDR2 SNEGSKA (reference sequence). CDR3 residues: CSASDRGFAYEQYF. The sequenced CDR3 bases are TGCAGTGCTTCTGACAGGGGATTCGCCTACGAG.